These T cell receptor beta chains were read from a single sample in a study of T cells in Graves' hyperthyroidism and ophthalmopathy. TCRdb reprocessed the multiplex PCR reads via MiXCR and lists one record per CDR3 protein. The sample yields hundreds of thousands of distinct CDR3 sequences, about 14% seen once. The sequencing sample was made of blood. These TCRs come from a woman in her twenties or thirties with Graves' hyperthyroidism. Both conserved end residues are part of each CDR3. A D gene is named only where the DNA matches it firmly. Not every row has a clone size; where given, it reads once, few, many or a size class.

D,V,J,size,DNA,CDR3
NA,TRBV29-1,TRBJ2-3,many,TGCAGCGTTTTCCGGGACCGCTCGGATACGCAGTATTTT,CSVFRDRSDTQYF
NA,TRBV27,TRBJ2-5,many,TGTGCCAGCACCCCTAATCCCCCAGTTAAGGAGACCCAGTACTTC,CASTPNPPVKETQYF
NA,TRBV12-3/TRBV12-4,TRBJ1-1,many,TGTGCCAGCAGTATCCAGACAGGACCGAACACTGAAGCTTTCTTT,CASSIQTGPNTEAFF
TRBD1,TRBV19,TRBJ1-1,many,TGTGCCAGTAGTCCAGGCCGGGACAGGGAGTTAGACACTGAAGCTTTCTTT,CASSPGRDRELDTEAFF
NA,TRBV28,TRBJ2-2,many,TGTGCCAGCAGAGAACTGGGCACGAACACCGGGGAGCTGTTTTTT,CASRELGTNTGELFF
NA,TRBV18,TRBJ2-7,NA,TGTGCCAGCTCACCAAGTCCCACAGGGATGCAGTACTTC,CASSPSPTGMQYF
TRBD2,TRBV5-1,TRBJ2-3,NA,TGCGCCAGCAACTGGACTAGCGGGAGGGCAAGAGATACGCAGTATTTT,CASNWTSGRARDTQYF
TRBD1,TRBV29-1,TRBJ2-3,NA,TGCAGCGCCCCCGGGACAGGGCTCAAGGATACGCAGTATTTT,CSAPGTGLKDTQYF
NA,TRBV19,TRBJ2-1,NA,TGTGCCACCCGACGAGGGAGTGAGAATGAGCAGTTCTTC,CATRRGSENEQFF
TRBD1,TRBV7-2,TRBJ1-6,few,TGTGCCAGCAGCTTAATGGGACAGAAAAATTCACCCCTCCACTTT,CASSLMGQKNSPLHF
TRBD1,TRBV28,TRBJ2-7,many,TGTGCCAGCGATAACCCTCGACAGGGGGATACGACCTACGAGCAGTACTTC,CASDNPRQGDTTYEQYF
NA,TRBV6-2/TRBV6-3,TRBJ1-1,many,TGTGCCAGCACAACGGATCTGAACACTGAAGCTTTCTTT,CASTTDLNTEAFF
TRBD1,TRBV5-4,TRBJ1-2,few,TGTGCCAGCAGCTTGGAGAGGGGACAGGGCTACAACTATGGCTACACCTTC,CASSLERGQGYNYGYTF
TRBD1,TRBV7-2,TRBJ1-6,many,TGTGCCAGCAGCCGCGGACAGGGGGTCGGTTCACCCCTCCACTTT,CASSRGQGVGSPLHF
TRBD1,TRBV3-1,TRBJ2-5,many,TGTGCCAGCGGAGGACAGGGGCAAGAGACCCAGTACTTC,CASGGQGQETQYF
TRBD1,TRBV5-8,TRBJ2-2,few,TGTGCCAGCAGGGCCACCGGGACAGAAAAGACCGGGGAGCTGTTTTTT,CASRATGTEKTGELFF
TRBD2,TRBV2,TRBJ2-1,few,TGTGCCAGCAATTGGCGGACTAGCGGATACAGAAGCTCCTACAATGAGCAGTTCTTC,CASNWRTSGYRSSYNEQFF
NA,TRBV28,TRBJ1-6,many,TGTGCCAGCAGTCCCGGGACTCTAAATTCACCCCTCCACTTT,CASSPGTLNSPLHF
NA,TRBV28,TRBJ1-1,NA,TGTGCCAGCAGACCCGGACAGATACGAGCAGCTTTCTTT,CASRPGQIRAAFF
NA,TRBV7-9,TRBJ2-1,NA,TGTGCCAGCAGCCAGACCAATGAGCAGTTCTTC,CASSQTNEQFF
TRBD1,TRBV15,TRBJ2-2,few,TGTGCCACCGACCAGGGGACAGGGGTCAACACCGGGGAGCTGTTTTTT,CATDQGTGVNTGELFF
NA,TRBV7-2,TRBJ2-5,many,TGTGCCAGCAGCTCCCAAGCTGGGCAAGAGACCCAGTACTTC,CASSSQAGQETQYF
TRBD1,TRBV7-3,TRBJ1-4,once,TGTGCCAGCAGCTTAGAGGACAGGGGGCATAGTCGAAAACTGTTTTTT,CASSLEDRGHSRKLFF
NA,TRBV20-1,TRBJ1-5,many,TGCAGTGCTGGATCTGATACAGGGTACGGTCAGCCCCAGCATTTT,CSAGSDTGYGQPQHF
NA,TRBV3-1,TRBJ2-3,many,TGTGCCAGCAGCCAAGATTCGGTCACAGATACGCAGTATTTT,CASSQDSVTDTQYF
TRBD2,TRBV20-1,TRBJ2-1,many,TGCAGTGCTAGAGACCCGGGACTAGGCGGTGATGAGCAGTTCTTC,CSARDPGLGGDEQFF
NA,TRBV12-3/TRBV12-4,TRBJ2-3,many,TGTGCCAGCCAAGGGGGGGGGGGAGATACGCAGTATTTT,CASQGGGGDTQYF
NA,TRBV2,TRBJ2-2,many,TGTGCCAGCACGAGGGGCACCAACACCGGGGAGCTGTTTTTT,CASTRGTNTGELFF
TRBD1,TRBV6-1,TRBJ2-3,few,TGTGCCAGCAGGTCCGAACAGGGGGCCGCAGATACGCAGTATTTT,CASRSEQGAADTQYF
NA,TRBV6-1,TRBJ2-7,many,TGTGCCAGCAGTGTATCGGCATCCTCCTACGAGCAGTACTTC,CASSVSASSYEQYF
NA,TRBV5-1,TRBJ1-2,NA,TGCGCCAGCAGCTTTTTGGCGGCTCCGGCAGATGGCTACACCTTC,CASSFLAAPADGYTF
TRBD2,TRBV5-6,TRBJ2-1,NA,TGTGCCAGCAGCTTGGGCGGGAGGTCCTCAGGGGAGCAGTTCTTC,CASSLGGRSSGEQFF
NA,TRBV5-6,TRBJ2-5,many,TGTGCCAGCAGCTTGTGGCAGCCTTCCCTAGAGACCCAGTACTTC,CASSLWQPSLETQYF
NA,TRBV7-9,TRBJ2-7,many,TGTGCCAGCAGCTCAGAGGCCCACCACTACGAGCAGTACTTC,CASSSEAHHYEQYF
TRBD2,TRBV30,TRBJ2-1,few,TGTGCCTGGATCCCCCGGAGGGGCAGACTAGCGGGAGGGCGGGGTAATGAGCAGTTCTTC,CAWIPRRGRLAGGRGNEQFF
TRBD2,TRBV6-1,TRBJ2-7,many,TGTGCCCACAATCCTTGGGCGGGAGGTACCTACGAGCAGTACTTC,CAHNPWAGGTYEQYF
NA,TRBV12-3/TRBV12-4,TRBJ2-7,many,TGTGCCAGCGCCCGGGGCTACGAGCAGTACTTC,CASARGYEQYF